Presented here are 5 T cell receptor beta chains from one specimen sequenced in a study of T cell changes during pregnancy in multiple sclerosis (dated by TCRdb to between 2017 and 2020). Receptor libraries were prepared by the immunoSEQ multiplex PCR assay. TCRdb mirrors the immuneACCESS table, restricted to in-frame sequences. Some clones are absent from its copies; in checked studies, under half trace to an unresolved V gene, and the reason for the others is unknown. Here the sample has about 100,000 clones; around 90% occur a single time. Jointly, the top ten make up around 3.2% of the sample. The sample was peripheral blood, taken in the second trimester of pregnancy. The receptor source for this set is a female donor with multiple sclerosis, enrolled in a pregnancy study.

The genes are TRBV5-1 and TRBJ2-7; 10 nucleotides agree with TRBD1. Germline V gene sequence: CDR1 SGHRS, CDR2 YFSETQ. V was clipped by 5 bases and J by 5 bases; unmatched bases: 7. This CDR3 has 14 amino acids. The DNA for the CDR3 is TGCGCCAGCAGTCGGGACAGGGGTTTCCACGAGCAGTACTTC. This gives the protein CASSRDRGFHEQYF.

The V gene is TRBV4-3, the J gene TRBJ2-1; possibly TRBD2 for D (5 bases). Trimming shortened V by 1 base and J by 0 bases, and 16 bases separated the two germline ends. Germline V lookup: CDR1 LGHNA, CDR2 YSLEER. CDR3 length: 18 amino acids. The CDR3 region is CASSQAFPGGSSYNEQFF. CDR3 bases: TGCGCCAGCAGCCAAGCCTTCCCTGGTGGGAGCTCCTACAATGAGCAGTTCTTC.

This chain connects TRBV5-4 to TRBJ2-3; 9 positions match TRBD1. The V and J ends lost 0 bases and 9 bases, in that order; junction bases with no gene match: 5. The CDR3 consists of 14 residues. CDR1 is SGHNT, CDR2 YYREEE, per germline (reference sequence). CDR3 region: CASSLGTGVSTQYF. The CDR3 nucleotides read TGTGCCAGCAGCTTGGGGACAGGGGTATCCACGCAGTATTTT.

The chain couples TRBV29-1 to TRBJ2-7, with a weak D call TRBD1 (5 bases). The CDR3 runs to 13 residues. Trimming shortened V by 5 bases and J by 0 bases, and 11 bases separated the two germline ends. Germline V CDR1 and CDR2: SQVTM, ANQGSEA. DNA for the CDR3: TGCAGCGTTTCGACAGCTAACTCCTACGAGCAGTACTTC. This codes for CSVSTANSYEQYF.

The chain links TRBV19 to TRBJ2-7; TRBD1 agrees at 9 bases. V was clipped by 5 bases and J by 2 bases; unmatched bases: 4. The CDR3 runs to 14 residues. The germline V gene encodes CDR1 LNHDA and CDR2 SQIVND (reference sequence). The CDR3 is CASSFGDRAYEQYF. The CDR3 DNA is TGTGCCAGTAGTTTCGGGGACAGGGCCTACGAGCAGTACTTC.